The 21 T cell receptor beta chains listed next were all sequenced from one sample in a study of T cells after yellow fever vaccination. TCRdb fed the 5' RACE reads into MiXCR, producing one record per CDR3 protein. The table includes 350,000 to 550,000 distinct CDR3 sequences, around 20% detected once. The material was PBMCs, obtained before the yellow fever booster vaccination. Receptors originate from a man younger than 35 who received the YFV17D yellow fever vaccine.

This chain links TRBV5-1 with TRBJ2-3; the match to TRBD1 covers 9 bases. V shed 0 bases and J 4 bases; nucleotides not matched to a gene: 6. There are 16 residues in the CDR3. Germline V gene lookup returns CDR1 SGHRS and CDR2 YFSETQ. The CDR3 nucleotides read TGCGCCAGCAGCTTGGGGGACAGGGCGACGGCAGATACGCAGTATTTT. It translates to CASSLGDRATADTQYF.

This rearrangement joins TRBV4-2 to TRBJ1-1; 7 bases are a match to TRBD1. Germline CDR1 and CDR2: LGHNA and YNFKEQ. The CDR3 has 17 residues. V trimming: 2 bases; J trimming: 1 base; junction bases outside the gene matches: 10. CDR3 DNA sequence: TGTGCCAGCAGCCAATCCGAAGGGGACAGCTCGAACACTGAAGCTTTCTTT. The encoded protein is CASSQSEGDSSNTEAFF.

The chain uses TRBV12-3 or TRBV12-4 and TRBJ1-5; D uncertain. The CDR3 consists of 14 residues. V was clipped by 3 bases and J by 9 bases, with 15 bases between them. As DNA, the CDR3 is TGTGCCAGCAGTTTCCAAGCAGGCTTCATGCCCCAGCATTTT. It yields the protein CASSFQAGFMPQHF.

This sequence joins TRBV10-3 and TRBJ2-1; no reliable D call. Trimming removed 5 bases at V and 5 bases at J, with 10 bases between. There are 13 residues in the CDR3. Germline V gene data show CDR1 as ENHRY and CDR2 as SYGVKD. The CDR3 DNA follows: TGTGCCATCAGTAGAGATAGGGACAATGAGCAGTTCTTC. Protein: CAISRDRDNEQFF.

The CDR3 DNA is TGTGCCAGCAGCCCGGGAGGGGGCAGGAGCTATGGCTACACCTTC. Its translation: CASSPGGGRSYGYTF. The chain links TRBV7-2 to TRBJ1-2; 7 nucleotides agree with TRBD1. Losses at the gene ends were 5 bases for V and 4 bases for J; bases not matched to a gene: 10. This CDR3 is built from 15 residues. The germline V gene encodes CDR1 SGHTA and CDR2 FQGNSA.

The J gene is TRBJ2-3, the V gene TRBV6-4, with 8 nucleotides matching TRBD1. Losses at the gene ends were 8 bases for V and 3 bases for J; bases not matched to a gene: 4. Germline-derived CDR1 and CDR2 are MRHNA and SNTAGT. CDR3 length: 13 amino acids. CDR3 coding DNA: TGTGCCAGCGCGGACAGGGAAACAGATACGCAGTATTTT. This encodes CASADRETDTQYF.

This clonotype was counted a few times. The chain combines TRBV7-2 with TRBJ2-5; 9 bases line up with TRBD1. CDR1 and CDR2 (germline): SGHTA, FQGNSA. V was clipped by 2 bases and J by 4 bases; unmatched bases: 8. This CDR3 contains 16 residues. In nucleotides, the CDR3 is TGTGCCAGCAGCTTACGTACAGGGGGCGCACCAGAGACCCAGTACTTC. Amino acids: CASSLRTGGAPETQYF.

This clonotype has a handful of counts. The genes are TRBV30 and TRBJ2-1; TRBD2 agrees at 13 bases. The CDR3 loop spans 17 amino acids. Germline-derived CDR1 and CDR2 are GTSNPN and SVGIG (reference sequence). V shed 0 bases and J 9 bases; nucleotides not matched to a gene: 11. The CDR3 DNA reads TGTGCCTGGAGTGTACAGCGAACTAGCGGGGGGGCCCTTGAGCAGTTCTTC. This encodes CAWSVQRTSGGALEQFF.

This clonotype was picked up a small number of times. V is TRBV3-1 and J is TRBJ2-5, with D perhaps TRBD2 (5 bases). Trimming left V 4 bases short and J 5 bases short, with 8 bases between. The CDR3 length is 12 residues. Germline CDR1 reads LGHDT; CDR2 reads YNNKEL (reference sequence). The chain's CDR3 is CASSRLAETQYF. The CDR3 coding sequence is TGTGCCAGCAGCCGTTTAGCGGAGACCCAGTACTTC.

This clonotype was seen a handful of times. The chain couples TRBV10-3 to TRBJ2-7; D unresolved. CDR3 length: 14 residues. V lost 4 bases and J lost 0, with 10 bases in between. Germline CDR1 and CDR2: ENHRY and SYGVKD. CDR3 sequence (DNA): TGTGCCATCAGTGCTCAATCCGGCTCCTACGAGCAGTACTTC. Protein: CAISAQSGSYEQYF.

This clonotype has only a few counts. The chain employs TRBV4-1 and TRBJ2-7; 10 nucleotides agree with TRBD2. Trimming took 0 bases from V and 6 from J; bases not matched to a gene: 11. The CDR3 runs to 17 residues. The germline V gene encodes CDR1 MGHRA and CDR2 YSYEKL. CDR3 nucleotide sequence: TGCGCCAGCAGCCAAGAAGGGAAAACTAGCGGGAAAACCGAGCAGTACTTC. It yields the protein CASSQEGKTSGKTEQYF.

The CDR3 loop reads CASSFPGQGNQPQHF. In DNA form, the CDR3 reads TGTGCCAGCAGTTTTCCGGGACAGGGTAATCAGCCCCAGCATTTT. V usage is TRBV12-3 or TRBV12-4 and J usage is TRBJ1-5, with 9 bases that match TRBD1. V lost 3 bases and J lost 4; bases outside the gene matches: 4. The CDR3 spans 15 residues.

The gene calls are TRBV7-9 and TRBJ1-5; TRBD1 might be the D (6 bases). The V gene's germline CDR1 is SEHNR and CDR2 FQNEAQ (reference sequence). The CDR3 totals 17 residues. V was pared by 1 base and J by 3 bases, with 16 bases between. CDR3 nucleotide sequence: TGTGCCAGCAGCTTAGGGTCGGCCGGGGGCTTCAATCAGCCCCAGCATTTT. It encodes CASSLGSAGGFNQPQHF.

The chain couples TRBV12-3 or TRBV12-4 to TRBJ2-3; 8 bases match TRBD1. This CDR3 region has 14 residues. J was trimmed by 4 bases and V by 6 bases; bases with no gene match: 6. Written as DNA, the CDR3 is TGTGCCAGCAGGAGCAGGGGGCGTCCAGATACGCAGTATTTT. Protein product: CASRSRGRPDTQYF.

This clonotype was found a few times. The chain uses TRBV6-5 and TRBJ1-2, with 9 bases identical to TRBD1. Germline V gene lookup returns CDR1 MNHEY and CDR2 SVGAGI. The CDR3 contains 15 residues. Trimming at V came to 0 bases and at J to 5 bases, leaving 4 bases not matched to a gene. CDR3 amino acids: CASSYSTGGLYGYTF. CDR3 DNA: TGTGCCAGCAGTTACTCGACAGGGGGGTTGTATGGCTACACCTTC.

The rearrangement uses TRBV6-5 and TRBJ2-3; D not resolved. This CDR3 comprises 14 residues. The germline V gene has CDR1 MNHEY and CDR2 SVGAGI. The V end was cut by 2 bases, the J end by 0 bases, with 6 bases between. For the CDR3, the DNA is TGTGCCAGCAGTTACCTGGGTAGCACAGATACGCAGTATTTT. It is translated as CASSYLGSTDTQYF.

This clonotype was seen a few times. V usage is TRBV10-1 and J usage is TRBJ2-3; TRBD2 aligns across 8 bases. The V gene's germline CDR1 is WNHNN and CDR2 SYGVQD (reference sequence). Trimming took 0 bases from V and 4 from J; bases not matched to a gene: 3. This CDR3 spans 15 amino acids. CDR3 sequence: CASSESPGGADTQYF. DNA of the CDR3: TGCGCCAGCAGTGAGTCCCCGGGGGGGGCAGATACGCAGTATTTT.

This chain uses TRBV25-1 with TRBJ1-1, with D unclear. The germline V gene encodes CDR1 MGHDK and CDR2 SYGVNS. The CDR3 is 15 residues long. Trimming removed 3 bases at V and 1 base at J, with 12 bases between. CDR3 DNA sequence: TGTGCCAGCAGTGATCCCGGGGAGGCGAACACTGAAGCTTTCTTT. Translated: CASSDPGEANTEAFF. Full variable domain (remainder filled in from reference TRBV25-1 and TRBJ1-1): EADIYQTPRYLVIGTGKKITLECSQTMGHDKMYWYQQDPGMELHLIHYSYGVNSTEKGDLSSESTVSRIRTEHFPLTLESARPSHTSQYLCASSDPGEANTEAFFGQGTRLTVV.

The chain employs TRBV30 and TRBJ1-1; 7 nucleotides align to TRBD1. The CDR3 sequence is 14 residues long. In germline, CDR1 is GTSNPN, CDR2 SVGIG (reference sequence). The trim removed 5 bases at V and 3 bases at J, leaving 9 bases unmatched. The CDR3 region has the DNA TGTGCCTGGCTAAGAAGACAGGGTGACACTGAAGCTTTCTTT. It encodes CAWLRRQGDTEAFF.

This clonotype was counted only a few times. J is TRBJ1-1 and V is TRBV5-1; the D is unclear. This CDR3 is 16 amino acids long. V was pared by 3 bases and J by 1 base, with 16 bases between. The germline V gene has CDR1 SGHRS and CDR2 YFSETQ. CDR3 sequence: CASSWTPRIENTEAFF. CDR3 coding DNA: TGCGCCAGCAGCTGGACGCCCCGGATCGAGAACACTGAAGCTTTCTTT. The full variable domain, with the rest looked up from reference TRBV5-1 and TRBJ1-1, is KAGVTQTPRYLIKTRGQQVTLSCSPISGHRSVSWYQQTPGQGLQFLFEYFSETQRNKGNFPGRFSGRQFSNSRSEMNVSTLELGDSALYLCASSWTPRIENTEAFFGQGTRLTVV.

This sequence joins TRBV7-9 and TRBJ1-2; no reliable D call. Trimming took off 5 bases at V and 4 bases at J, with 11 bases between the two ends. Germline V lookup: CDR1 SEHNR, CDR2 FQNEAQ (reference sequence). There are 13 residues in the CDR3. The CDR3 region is CASSELTTYGYTF. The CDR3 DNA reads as TGTGCCAGCAGCGAATTGACGACCTATGGCTACACCTTC.